The 11 T cell receptor beta chains below were found in one sample sequenced in a study of chemoradiotherapy in HPV16-positive cancers (dated by TCRdb to 2022 to 2024). Library prep was done by the immunoSEQ multiplex PCR assay. TCRdb took over this immuneACCESS table, retaining in-frame rearrangements with V and J assigned. Such tables are incomplete; in checked studies, under half of the missing clones stem from an unresolved V gene, and the remainder is unexplained. This sample lists about 6,400 clones; 70% to 80% were detected once. Roughly 8% of the sample goes to the ten largest clones. The source material was tumor tissue, sampled from a patient who underwent chemoradiotherapy. The receptors were gathered from a human donor with HPV-associated anogenital cancer.

The CDR3 spells CASSQERGRRETQYF. The CDR3 nucleotides read TGTGCCAGCAGCCAAGAGAGGGGGCGTCGGGAGACCCAGTACTTC. The J gene is TRBJ2-5, the V gene TRBV14; 7 bases agree with TRBD1. V shed 0 bases and J 5 bases; nucleotides not matched to a gene: 6. CDR1 and CDR2 (germline): SGHDN, FVKESK. CDR3 size: 15 residues.

The chain is built from TRBV27 and TRBJ2-6; D gene ambiguous. The V end lost 5 bases, the J end lost 5 bases, and 22 bases lay between the germline ends. This CDR3 is built from 18 residues. Germline V gene lookup returns CDR1 MNHEY and CDR2 SMNVEV (reference sequence). The CDR3 DNA follows: TGTGCCAGCAGTCGGACCACTCCTCTACAAAGTCGGGCCAACGTCCTGACTTTC. Its translation is CASSRTTPLQSRANVLTF.

The chain combines TRBV2 with TRBJ2-7, with TRBD1 matching over 7 bases. Trimming removed 2 bases from V and 4 bases from J; junction bases left unmatched: 5. The CDR3 runs 14 residues. Per germline, CDR1 SNHLY and CDR2 FYNNEI. The CDR3 coding sequence is TGTGCCAGCAGTGAATTACCAGGGGGATACGAGCAGTACTTC. It yields the protein CASSELPGGYEQYF.

The rearrangement links TRBV27 to TRBJ2-1, with 12 bases identical to TRBD2. Germline V gene lookup returns CDR1 MNHEY and CDR2 SMNVEV (reference sequence). The trim removed 6 bases at V and 7 bases at J, leaving 7 bases unmatched. This CDR3 comprises 15 residues. For the CDR3, the DNA is TGTGCCAGCAGCTACCTAGCGGGGGGGCCTAATGAGCAGTTCTTC. This sequence encodes CASSYLAGGPNEQFF.

The J gene is TRBJ1-1, the V gene TRBV13; D is unresolved. The CDR3 is made up of 14 amino acids. V was cut by 1 base and J by 1 base, with 7 bases left in between. Germline V gene data show CDR1 as PRHDT and CDR2 as FYEKMQ (reference sequence). The CDR3: CASSLELQNTEAFF. CDR3 DNA sequence: TGTGCCAGCAGCTTAGAGCTGCAGAACACTGAAGCTTTCTTT.

The chain employs TRBV28 and TRBJ1-1; D perhaps matches TRBD1 (5 bases). Trimming left V 5 bases short and J 0 bases short, with 10 bases between. The CDR3 length is 14 residues. Germline V CDR1 and CDR2: MDHEN, SYDVKM. The CDR3 here is CASSRGLMNTEAFF. CDR3 sequence (DNA): TGTGCCAGCAGTAGGGGACTGATGAACACTGAAGCTTTCTTT. Filled out from reference TRBV28 and TRBJ1-1, the complete variable domain reads DVKVTQSSRYLVKRTGEKVFLECVQDMDHENMFWYRQDPGLGLRLIYFSYDVKMKEKGDIPEGYSVSREKKERFSLILESASTNQTSMYLCASSRGLMNTEAFFGQGTRLTVV.

Worth noting for this clone: One junction end disagrees with the germline gene, perhaps due to a read error. V gene TRBV7-8 combines with J gene TRBJ2-2, with D hard to call. This CDR3 spans 12 amino acids. Germline V gene data show CDR1 as SGHVS and CDR2 as FQNEAQ. The CDR3 nucleotides are TGTGCCAGCAGGGGGAACTCCGGGGAGCTGTTTTTT. Amino acid sequence: CASRGNSGELFF.

This clone is labeled medium-sized (0.01 to 0.1%). This chain connects TRBV28 to TRBJ2-5, with 8 bases matching TRBD2. This CDR3 is 15 amino acids long. J was trimmed by 3 bases and V by 3 bases; bases with no gene match: 6. Germline loops: CDR1 MDHEN, CDR2 SYDVKM. The CDR3 is CASSFERGTKETQYF. The CDR3 nucleotides read TGTGCCAGCAGTTTTGAGCGGGGGACGAAAGAGACCCAGTACTTC.

The rearrangement links TRBV28 to TRBJ1-1, with D unclear. V shed 4 bases and J shed 0 bases, with 6 bases lying between them. This CDR3 is built from 13 residues. From germline, CDR1 is MDHEN and CDR2 SYDVKM. CDR3 residues: CASSSSLNTEAFF. CDR3 in DNA: TGTGCCAGCAGTTCGTCCCTGAACACTGAAGCTTTCTTT.

The chain links TRBV18 to TRBJ1-6; 8 bases agree with TRBD1. Per germline, CDR1 KGHSH and CDR2 LQKENI. This CDR3 is built from 15 residues. V was pared by 4 bases and J by 7 bases, with 6 bases of the junction left unmatched. CDR3 DNA sequence: TGTGCCAGCTCACAAGGACAGGGTAGAAATTCACCCCTCCACTTT. Translation gives CASSQGQGRNSPLHF.

The chain couples TRBV18 to TRBJ1-1, with D perhaps matching TRBD1 (6 bases). Trimming removed 6 bases at V and 5 bases at J, with 19 bases between. CDR1 and CDR2 (germline): KGHSH, LQKENI. The CDR3 has 15 residues. The CDR3 reads CASSGGAWEGTEAFF. CDR3 nucleotides: TGTGCCAGCTCGGGGGGGGCCTGGGAAGGAACTGAAGCTTTCTTT.